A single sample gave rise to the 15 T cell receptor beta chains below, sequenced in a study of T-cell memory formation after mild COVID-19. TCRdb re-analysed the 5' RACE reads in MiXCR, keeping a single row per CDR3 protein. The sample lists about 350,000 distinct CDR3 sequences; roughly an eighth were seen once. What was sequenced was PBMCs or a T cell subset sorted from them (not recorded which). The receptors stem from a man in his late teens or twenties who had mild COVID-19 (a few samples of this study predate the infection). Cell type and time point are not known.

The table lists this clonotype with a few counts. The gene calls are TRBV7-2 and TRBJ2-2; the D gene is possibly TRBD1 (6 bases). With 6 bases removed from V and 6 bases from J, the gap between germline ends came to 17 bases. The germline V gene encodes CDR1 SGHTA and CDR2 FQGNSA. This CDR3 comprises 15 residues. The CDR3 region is CASRIGQRDAGELFF. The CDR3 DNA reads TGTGCCAGCAGGATCGGACAGAGGGATGCCGGGGAGCTGTTTTTT.

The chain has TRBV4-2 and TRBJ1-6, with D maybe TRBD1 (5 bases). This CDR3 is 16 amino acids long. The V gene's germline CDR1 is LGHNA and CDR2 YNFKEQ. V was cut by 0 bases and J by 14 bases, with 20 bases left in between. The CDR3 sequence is CASSQDSQRDGEALHF. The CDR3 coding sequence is TGTGCCAGCAGCCAAGACAGCCAGCGGGACGGAGAGGCCCTCCACTTT.

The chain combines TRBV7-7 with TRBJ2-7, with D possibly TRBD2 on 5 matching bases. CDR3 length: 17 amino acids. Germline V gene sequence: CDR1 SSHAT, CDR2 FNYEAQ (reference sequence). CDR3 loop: CASSLATRRWDSYEQYV. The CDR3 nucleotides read TGTGCTAGCAGCTTAGCTACCAGGAGGTGGGACTCCTACGAGCAGTACGTC.

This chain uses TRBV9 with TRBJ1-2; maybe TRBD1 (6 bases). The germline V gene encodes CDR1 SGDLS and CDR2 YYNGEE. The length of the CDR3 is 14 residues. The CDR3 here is CASAKGVEDYGYTF. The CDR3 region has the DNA TGTGCGTCGGCGAAGGGGGTCGAAGACTATGGCTACACCTTC. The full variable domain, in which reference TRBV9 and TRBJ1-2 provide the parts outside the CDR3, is DSGVTQTPKHLITATGQRVTLRCSPRSGDLSVYWYQQSLDQGLQFLIQYYNGEERAKGNILERFSAQQFPDLHSELNLSSLELGDSALYFCASAKGVEDYGYTFGSGTRLTVV.

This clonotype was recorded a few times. CDR3: CASSRTGSTEAFF. DNA for the CDR3: TGCGCCAGCAGCCGGACAGGGTCCACTGAAGCTTTCTTT. This sequence joins TRBV5-1 and TRBJ1-1; TRBD1 matches at 8 bases. The V gene end was trimmed by 4 bases and the J gene end by 4 bases; junction bases not matched to a gene: 3. The CDR3 contains 13 residues. Germline CDR1 and CDR2: SGHRS and YFSETQ.

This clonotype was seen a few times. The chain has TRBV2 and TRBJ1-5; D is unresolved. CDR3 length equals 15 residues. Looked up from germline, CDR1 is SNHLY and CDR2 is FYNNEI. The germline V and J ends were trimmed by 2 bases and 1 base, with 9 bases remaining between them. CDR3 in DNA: TGTGCCAGCAGTGAAAGAACTGCGAGCAATCAGCCCCAGCATTTT. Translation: CASSERTASNQPQHF.

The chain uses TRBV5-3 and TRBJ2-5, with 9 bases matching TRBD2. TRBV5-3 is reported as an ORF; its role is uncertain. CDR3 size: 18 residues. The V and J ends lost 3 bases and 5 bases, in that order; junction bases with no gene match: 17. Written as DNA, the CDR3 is TGTGCCAGAAGCTCCCGAGGGGCTAGCGGGGATTGGAAGGAGACCCAGTACTTC. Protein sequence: CARSSRGASGDWKETQYF.

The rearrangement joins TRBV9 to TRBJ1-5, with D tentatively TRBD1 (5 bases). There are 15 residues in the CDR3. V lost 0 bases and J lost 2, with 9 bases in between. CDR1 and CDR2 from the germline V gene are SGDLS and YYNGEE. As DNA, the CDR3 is TGTGCCAGCAGCGTAGCAGGGATTGGCAATCAGCCCCAGCATTTT. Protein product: CASSVAGIGNQPQHF.

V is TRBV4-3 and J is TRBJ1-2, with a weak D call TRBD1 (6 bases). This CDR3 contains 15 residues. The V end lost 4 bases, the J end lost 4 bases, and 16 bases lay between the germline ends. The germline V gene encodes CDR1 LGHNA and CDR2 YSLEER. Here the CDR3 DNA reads TGCGCCAGCAGCCCTTCAGACAGGCTTCTCTATGGCTACACCTTC. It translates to CASSPSDRLLYGYTF.

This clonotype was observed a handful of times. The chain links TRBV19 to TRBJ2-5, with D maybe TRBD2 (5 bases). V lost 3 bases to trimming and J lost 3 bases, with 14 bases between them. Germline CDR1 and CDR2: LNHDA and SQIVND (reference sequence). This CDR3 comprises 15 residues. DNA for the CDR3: TGTGCCAGTAGTATTTGGCCCGGACTCGAAGAGACCCAGTACTTC. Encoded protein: CASSIWPGLEETQYF.

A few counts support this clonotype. CDR3 residues: CASSYSKTGPALGTQYF. The CDR3 DNA reads TGTGCCAGCAGTTACTCGAAGACGGGACCAGCCTTGGGGACCCAGTACTTC. The gene calls are TRBV6-2 or TRBV6-3 and TRBJ2-5; D is tentatively TRBD1 or TRBD2 (5 bases each). This CDR3 has 17 residues. With 0 bases removed from V and 7 bases from J, the gap between germline ends came to 21 bases. The germline gives CDR1 MNHEY, CDR2 SVGEGT.

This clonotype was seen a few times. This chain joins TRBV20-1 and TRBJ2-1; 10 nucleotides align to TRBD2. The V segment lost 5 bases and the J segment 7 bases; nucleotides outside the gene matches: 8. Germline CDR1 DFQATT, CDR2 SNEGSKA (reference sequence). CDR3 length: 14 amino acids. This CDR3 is CSAGAGGRGNEQFF. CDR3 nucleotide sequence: TGCAGTGCTGGAGCGGGGGGGCGAGGAAATGAGCAGTTCTTC.

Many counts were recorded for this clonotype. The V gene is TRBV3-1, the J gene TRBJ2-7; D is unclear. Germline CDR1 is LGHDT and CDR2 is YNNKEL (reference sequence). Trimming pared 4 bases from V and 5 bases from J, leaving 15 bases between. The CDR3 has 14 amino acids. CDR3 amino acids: CASSPQVSSHEQYV. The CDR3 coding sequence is TGTGCCAGCAGCCCTCAGGTTAGCTCTCACGAGCAGTACGTC.

CDR3 nucleotides: TGTGCCAGCAGTTCCGTACGACAGGCTCAGTACGAGCAGTACTTC. It encodes CASSSVRQAQYEQYF. The rearrangement uses TRBV6-2 or TRBV6-3 and TRBJ2-7; tentatively, D is TRBD1 (6 bases). This CDR3 has 15 residues. Germline CDR1 MNHEY, CDR2 SVGEGT. Trimming left V 4 bases short and J 4 bases short, with 17 bases between.

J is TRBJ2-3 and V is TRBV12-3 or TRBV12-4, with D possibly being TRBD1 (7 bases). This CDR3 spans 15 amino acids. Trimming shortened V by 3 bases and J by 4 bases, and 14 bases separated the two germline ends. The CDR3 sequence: CASSFEQGRPDTQYF. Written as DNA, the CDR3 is TGTGCCAGCAGTTTTGAACAGGGGAGGCCAGATACGCAGTATTTT.